Each of the 26 T cell receptor beta chains below was sequenced from the same sample in a study of shared clonotypes between healthy human individuals. Clones were read by immunoSEQ multiplex PCR, and TCRdb kept only the in-frame ones, dropping some. The data contain around 88,000 clones, 67% of them singletons. The sequenced sample consisted of memory CD8+ T cells sorted from blood. Stated subset: CD45RO+ cells pooled with CCR7-negative TemRA cells. The receptors shown here come from a man aged 25-40 years in good health.

CDR3 region: CASSSAGAGLTYEQYF. CDR3 sequence (DNA): TGCGCCAGCAGCTCCGCCGGGGCAGGCCTGACCTACGAGCAGTACTTC. V is TRBV5-1 and J is TRBJ2-7; D tentatively fits TRBD1 or TRBD2 (5 bases each). Germline lookup yields CDR1 SGHRS and CDR2 YFSETQ. Trimming took 3 bases from V and 2 from J, leaving 18 bases between them. The CDR3 contains 16 residues.

By share, this clone ranks as large. The V and J genes are TRBV19 and TRBJ2-7; D call uncertain. Germline CDR1 LNHDA, CDR2 SQIVND (reference sequence). V lost 5 bases and J 3 bases, leaving 17 bases between the germline ends. This CDR3 has 15 amino acids. CDR3: CASSPKLVGYYEQYF. The CDR3 region has the DNA TGTGCCAGTAGTCCAAAACTGGTCGGTTACTACGAGCAGTACTTC.

V gene TRBV7-2 combines with J gene TRBJ1-2; D is unclear. Trimming shortened V by 1 base and J by 5 bases, and 8 bases separated the two germline ends. The CDR3 consists of 13 residues. CDR1 and CDR2 (germline): SGHTA, FQGNSA. Here the CDR3 reads CASSLDTGYGYTF. The DNA of the CDR3 is TGTGCCAGCAGCTTAGACACGGGATATGGCTACACCTTC.

The J gene is TRBJ2-3, the V gene TRBV7-6; TRBD2 matches at 7 bases. The V segment lost 5 bases and the J segment 0 bases; nucleotides outside the gene matches: 11. Germline-derived CDR1 and CDR2 are SGHVS and FNYEAQ. The CDR3 is 17 amino acids. The CDR3 DNA sequence: TGTGCCAGCAGCCCCCTATTGGCGGGAGTGAGCACAGATACGCAGTATTTT. This sequence encodes CASSPLLAGVSTDTQYF.

The V and J genes are TRBV2 and TRBJ2-7; D may correspond to TRBD1 or TRBD2 (5 bases each). The CDR3 has 14 residues. Germline CDR1 is SNHLY and CDR2 is FYNNEI. V lost 4 bases to trimming and J lost 1 base, with 11 bases between them. The CDR3 bases are TGTGCCAGCAGTGTGGGGGTCCTTTCCTACGAGCAGTACTTC. Translation gives CASSVGVLSYEQYF.

The chain uses TRBV6-6 and TRBJ2-7; 8 bases are a match to TRBD1. Germline V gene sequence: CDR1 MNHNY, CDR2 SVGAGI (reference sequence). Trimming took 4 bases from V and 6 from J; bases not matched to a gene: 5. This CDR3 has 13 residues. The CDR3 sequence is CASSSGQASEQYF. CDR3 sequence (DNA): TGTGCCAGCAGTTCGGGACAGGCCTCCGAGCAGTACTTC.

V gene TRBV30 combines with J gene TRBJ1-4; D unclear. The CDR3 covers 14 residues. Deletions cut 2 bases from V and 3 bases from J, with 10 bases between. Germline assignment: CDR1 GTSNPN and CDR2 SVGIG (reference sequence). The CDR3 region has the DNA TGTGCCTGGAGTCAAGGGTTGGCTAATGAAAAACTGTTTTTT. Its protein is CAWSQGLANEKLFF. Based on the CDR3 plus reference TRBV30 and TRBJ1-4, the full variable domain is SQTIHQWPATLVQPVGSPLSLECTVEGTSNPNLYWYRQAAGRGLQLLFYSVGIGQISSEVPQNLSASRPQDRQFILSSKKLLLSDSGFYLCAWSQGLANEKLFFGSGTQLSVL.

The chain joins TRBV11-3 to TRBJ2-7; D remains ambiguous. Germline CDR1 SGHNT, CDR2 YENEEA. The CDR3 sequence is 14 residues long. V lost 1 base and J 4 bases, leaving 11 bases between the germline ends. The CDR3 sequence: CASSLVYQGYEQYF. In DNA, the CDR3 is TGTGCCAGCAGCTTAGTATACCAAGGATACGAGCAGTACTTC.

The V gene is TRBV7-2, the J gene TRBJ2-3; possibly TRBD1 or TRBD2 for D (6 bases each). This CDR3 region has 16 residues. V was trimmed by 3 bases and J by 7 bases, leaving 20 bases between them. Germline lookup yields CDR1 SGHTA and CDR2 FQGNSA. Written as DNA, the CDR3 is TGTGCCAGCAGCTTTAGGAGGAGGGGGGCTGTTTATACGCAGTATTTT. Translating gives CASSFRRRGAVYTQYF.

The gene calls are TRBV6-5 and TRBJ1-5; D remains unclear. CDR3 size: 15 residues. Per germline, CDR1 MNHEY and CDR2 SVGAGI. V lost 6 bases, J lost 0 bases, and 12 bases lay in between. The CDR3 DNA follows: TGTGCCAGCAGAGTTAAGCGGGTTAGCAATCAGCCCCAGCATTTT. It encodes CASRVKRVSNQPQHF.

In DNA form, the CDR3 reads TGTGCCAGCAGCAAACTAGCGGGAATCTACAATGAGCAGTTCTTC. Protein: CASSKLAGIYNEQFF. J is TRBJ2-1 and V is TRBV14; TRBD2 matches 10 bases. Germline V gives CDR1 SGHDN, CDR2 FVKESK. The CDR3 contains 15 residues. The trim removed 5 bases at V and 3 bases at J, leaving 4 bases unmatched.

The chain carries TRBV11-2 and TRBJ2-1, with 10 bases fitting TRBD2. V was pared by 5 bases and J by 6 bases, with 7 bases of the junction left unmatched. The CDR3 is made up of 15 amino acids. Germline CDR1 SGHAT, CDR2 FQNNGV. For the CDR3, the DNA is TGTGCCAGCAGCCAACAAGCGGGAGGGAGCAATGAGCAGTTCTTC. It is translated as CASSQQAGGSNEQFF.

The V gene is TRBV7-2, the J gene TRBJ2-1, with a possible D match to TRBD2 (6 bases). This CDR3 is 16 amino acids long. Deletions cut 5 bases from V and 5 bases from J, with 19 bases between. Germline V gene sequence: CDR1 SGHTA, CDR2 FQGNSA. The CDR3 DNA is TGTGCCAGCAGCATATGGGGGGACTCAGATAACAATGAGCAGTTCTTC. Its translation is CASSIWGDSDNNEQFF.

The V gene is TRBV5-1, the J gene TRBJ2-1, with D hard to call. Trimming took 0 bases from V and 6 from J, leaving 10 bases between them. This CDR3 region has 14 residues. The germline gives CDR1 SGHRS, CDR2 YFSETQ. The CDR3 coding sequence is TGCGCCAGCAGCTTGGCCTCTATATCCAATGAGCAGTTCTTC. This sequence encodes CASSLASISNEQFF.

The CDR3 region has the DNA TGTGCCACCAGTCCGGCCGGAGTCTACGAGCAGTACTTC. Protein: CATSPAGVYEQYF. The V call is TRBV15, the J call TRBJ2-7; D unresolved. CDR1 and CDR2 (germline): LNHNV, YYDKDF (reference sequence). The CDR3 consists of 13 residues. Trimming removed 6 bases from V and 3 bases from J, with 12 bases in between.

This clone was found a few times. The V gene is TRBV5-6, the J gene TRBJ2-7; 8 positions agree with TRBD2. Per the germline V gene, CDR1 is SGHDT and CDR2 is YYEEEE. The CDR3 is made up of 15 amino acids. V was pared by 1 base and J by 6 bases, with 9 bases of the junction left unmatched. CDR3 protein: CASSLRRTSLREQYF. The CDR3 DNA sequence: TGTGCCAGCAGCTTGCGAAGGACTAGCTTACGCGAGCAGTACTTC. The full variable domain, with the rest looked up from reference TRBV5-6 and TRBJ2-7, is DAGVTQSPTHLIKTRGQQVTLRCSPKSGHDTVSWYQQALGQGPQFIFQYYEEEERQRGNFPDRFSGHQFPNYSSELNVNALLLGDSALYLCASSLRRTSLREQYFGPGTRLTVT.

The table lists this clone with a few counts. This chain joins TRBV10-3 and TRBJ2-1; no definite D call. The germline V gene encodes CDR1 ENHRY and CDR2 SYGVKD. There are 12 residues in the CDR3. V lost 2 bases and J lost 6, with 5 bases in between. The CDR3 sequence: CAISEVINEQFF. DNA of the CDR3: TGTGCCATCAGTGAGGTTATCAATGAGCAGTTCTTC.

V is TRBV6-1 and J is TRBJ2-2; D is possibly TRBD1 (5 bases). The CDR3 totals 18 residues. CDR1 is MNHNS, CDR2 SASEGT, per germline. V lost 1 base to trimming and J lost 7 bases, with 22 bases between them. The CDR3 region has the DNA TGTGCCAGCAGTGAAGTGAAGGGGCCAGGGTTTGGTGGCGGGGAGCTGTTTTTT. This translates into CASSEVKGPGFGGGELFF.

V gene TRBV7-9 combines with J gene TRBJ2-3, with D maybe TRBD1 (5 bases). V was trimmed by 5 bases and J by 1 base, leaving 10 bases between them. Looked up from germline, CDR1 is SEHNR and CDR2 is FQNEAQ (reference sequence). The CDR3 extends over 14 amino acids. The CDR3 nucleotides read TGTGCCAGCAGCCCGGAAGGGGGCACAGATACGCAGTATTTT. This codes for CASSPEGGTDTQYF. The full variable domain, in which reference TRBV7-9 and TRBJ2-3 provide the parts outside the CDR3, is DTGVSQNPRHKITKRGQNVTFRCDPISEHNRLYWYRQTLGQGPEFLTYFQNEAQLEKSRLLSDRFSAERPKGSFSTLEIQRTEQGDSAMYLCASSPEGGTDTQYFGPGTRLTVL.

This clone was recorded at least ten times. This same CDR3 is encoded by further DNA sequences in the sample. The chain carries TRBV28 and TRBJ1-2; no definite D call. The germline gives CDR1 MDHEN, CDR2 SYDVKM. The CDR3 runs 11 residues. Trimming stripped 6 bases from V and 5 bases from J, with 7 bases between. CDR3 amino acids: CASSSAYGYTF. DNA of the CDR3: TGTGCCAGCAGCTCGGCGTATGGCTACACCTTC.

The chain couples TRBV6-1 to TRBJ1-1; the match to TRBD1 covers 7 bases. V dropped 3 bases and J dropped 5; count of bases not matched to a gene: 9. This CDR3 region has 15 residues. Germline V gene data show CDR1 as MNHNS and CDR2 as SASEGT. The CDR3 loop reads CASSDSRQGETEAFF. The CDR3 DNA is TGTGCCAGCAGTGATTCCCGACAGGGCGAAACTGAAGCTTTCTTT.

The V call is TRBV5-6, the J call TRBJ1-5; 8 bases align to TRBD1. V shed 4 bases, J shed 6 bases, and the junction held 9 bases outside the gene matches. Germline values: CDR1 SGHDT, CDR2 YYEEEE. The CDR3 runs 15 residues. CDR3 region: CASSPGQAVVQPQHF. The CDR3 DNA reads as TGTGCCAGCAGCCCGGGACAGGCGGTCGTTCAGCCCCAGCATTTT.

This rearrangement joins TRBV29-1 to TRBJ2-1, with no clear D. Germline CDR1 reads SQVTM; CDR2 reads ANQGSEA. The CDR3 covers 15 residues. Deletions cut 0 bases from V and 3 bases from J, with 12 bases between. CDR3 DNA: TGCAGCGTTGAAGATGGGTCTCCCCGCTACAATGAGCAGTTCTTC. Its protein product is CSVEDGSPRYNEQFF.

This clone appeared once. The genes are TRBV10-3 and TRBJ2-7; TRBD2 aligns across 9 bases. The V gene end was trimmed by 3 bases and the J gene end by 2 bases; junction bases not matched to a gene: 2. CDR3 length: 14 amino acids. Germline loops: CDR1 ENHRY, CDR2 SYGVKD. The CDR3 DNA is TGTGCCATCAGTGATCTAGCGGGACCCTACGAGCAGTACTTC. It encodes CAISDLAGPYEQYF.

V usage is TRBV10-3 and J usage is TRBJ2-6; D call uncertain. The CDR3 covers 15 residues. V shed 5 bases and J shed 4 bases, with 12 bases lying between them. Looked up from germline, CDR1 is ENHRY and CDR2 is SYGVKD. The CDR3 region is CAISKDAWGANVLTF. In DNA, the CDR3 is TGTGCCATCAGTAAGGACGCTTGGGGGGCCAACGTCCTGACTTTC.

Points on this clone: The same CDR3 is also encoded by other DNA sequences in this sample. The rearrangement links TRBV29-1 to TRBJ2-7; 7 nucleotides agree with TRBD1. CDR3 length: 12 amino acids. Per the germline V gene, CDR1 is SQVTM and CDR2 is ANQGSEA. V was pared by 4 bases and J by 1 base, with 1 base of the junction left unmatched. The CDR3 loop is CSVGQGSYEQYF. As DNA, the CDR3 is TGCAGCGTTGGACAGGGATCCTACGAGCAGTACTTC.